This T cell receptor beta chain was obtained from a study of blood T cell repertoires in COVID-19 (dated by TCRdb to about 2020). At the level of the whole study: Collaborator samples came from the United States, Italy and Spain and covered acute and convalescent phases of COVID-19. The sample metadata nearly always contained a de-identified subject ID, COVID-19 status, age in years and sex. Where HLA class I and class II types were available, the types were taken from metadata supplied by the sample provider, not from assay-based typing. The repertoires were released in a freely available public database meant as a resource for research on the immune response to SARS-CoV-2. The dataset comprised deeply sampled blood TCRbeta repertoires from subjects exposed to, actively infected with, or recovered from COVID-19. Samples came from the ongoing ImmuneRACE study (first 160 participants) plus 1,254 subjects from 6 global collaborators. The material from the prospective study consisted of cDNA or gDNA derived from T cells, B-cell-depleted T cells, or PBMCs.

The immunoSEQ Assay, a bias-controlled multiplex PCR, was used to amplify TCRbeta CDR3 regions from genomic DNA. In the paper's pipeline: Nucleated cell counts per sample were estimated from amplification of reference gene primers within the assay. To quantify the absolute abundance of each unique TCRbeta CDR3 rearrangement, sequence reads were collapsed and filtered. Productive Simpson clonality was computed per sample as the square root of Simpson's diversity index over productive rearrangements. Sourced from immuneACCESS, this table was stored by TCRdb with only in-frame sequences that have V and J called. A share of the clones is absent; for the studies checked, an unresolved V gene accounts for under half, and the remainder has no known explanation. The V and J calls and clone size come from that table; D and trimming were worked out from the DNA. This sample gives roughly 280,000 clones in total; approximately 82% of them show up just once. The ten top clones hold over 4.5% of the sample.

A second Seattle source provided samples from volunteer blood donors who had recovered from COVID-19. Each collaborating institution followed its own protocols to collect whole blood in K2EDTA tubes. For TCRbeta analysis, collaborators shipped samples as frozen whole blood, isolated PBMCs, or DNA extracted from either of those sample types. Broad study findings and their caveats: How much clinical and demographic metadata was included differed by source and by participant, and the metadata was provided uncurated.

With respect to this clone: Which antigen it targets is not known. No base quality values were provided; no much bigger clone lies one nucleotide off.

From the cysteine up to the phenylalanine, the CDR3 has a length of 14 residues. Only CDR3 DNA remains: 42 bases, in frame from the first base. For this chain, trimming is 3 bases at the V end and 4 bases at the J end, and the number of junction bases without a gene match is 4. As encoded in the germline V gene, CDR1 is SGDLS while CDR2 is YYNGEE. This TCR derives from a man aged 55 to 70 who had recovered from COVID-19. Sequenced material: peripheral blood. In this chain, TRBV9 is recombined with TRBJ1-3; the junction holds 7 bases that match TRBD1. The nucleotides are TGTGCCAGCAGCGGCGGGACAGCAGGAAACACCATATATTTT. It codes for CASSGGTAGNTIYF.